This TCR beta chain is from a study of blood T cell repertoires in COVID-19. The overall study: COVID-19 samples collected from the United States, Italy and Spain covered acute and convalescent phases. PBMCs, B-cell-depleted T cells, or T cells were the source of the cDNA or gDNA that made up the material.

Germline CDR1 is MNHEY and CDR2 is SVGAGI. The CDR3 contains 13 residues. The trim removed 6 bases at V and 5 bases at J, leaving 6 bases unmatched. One Seattle source followed patients from active infection through their disease course. Per the original methods: Amplifying reference gene primers gave estimates of nucleated cell counts. Produced via immunoSEQ multiplex PCR; TCRdb's table is partial and in-frame only. V and J calls and clone size are those listed in that table; D and trimming were worked out from the DNA. The table lists about 340,000 clones, more than 75% of them singletons, with about 6.9% in the top ten.

Material: peripheral blood. The rearrangement links TRBV6-5 to TRBJ1-2; 7 bases match TRBD1. The clonotype comes from a woman between 45 and 65 years old with COVID-19, enrolled during active disease. CDR3 protein: CASSAQTGYGYTF. DNA of the CDR3: TGTGCCAGCAGCGCCCAGACAGGGTATGGCTACACCTTC.